This T cell receptor (beta chain) was documented in a study of patients and donors after allogeneic stem cell transplantation. This CDR3 contains 16 residues. The germline gives CDR1 MDHEN, CDR2 SYDVKM. V shed 6 bases and J shed 4 bases, with 20 bases lying between them. From the RT-PCR reads, TCRdb called clonotypes with MiXCR, one entry per CDR3 protein. This table holds tens of thousands of distinct CDR3 sequences, roughly 30% found once. The TCR was taken from a human donor who was either an allogeneic HSCT recipient or a stem cell or donor lymphocyte infusion donor (not recorded which). It is not recorded whose cells these are; they may come from a transplant donor. Material for sequencing was blood, either unsorted or a sorted T cell fraction (not recorded which). The rearrangement joins TRBV28 to TRBJ2-3, with D tentatively TRBD1 (6 bases). CDR3 residues: CASSIFDRPQADTQYF. DNA of the CDR3: TGTGCCAGCAGCATTTTCGACAGGCCCCAGGCAGATACGCAGTATTTT.